The next 32 T cell receptor beta chains were all read from a single sample in a study of blood T cell repertoires in COVID-19. Assay used: immunoSEQ multiplex PCR; TCRdb lists only in-frame clones, some missing. The data contain 300,000 to 350,000 clones, roughly nine tenths of them seen just once; the ten biggest clones take up roughly 2.9%. The sequenced material came from peripheral blood. The receptors were sampled from a woman in her twenties or thirties with COVID-19, enrolled during active disease.

This clone appeared once. CDR3 residues: CASSLDRVTDTQYF. The CDR3 DNA follows: TGCGCCAGCAGCCTAGACAGGGTCACAGATACGCAGTATTTT. The J gene is TRBJ2-3, the V gene TRBV5-1; 7 nucleotides line up with TRBD1. The germline V gene has CDR1 SGHRS and CDR2 YFSETQ. Losses at the gene ends were 4 bases for V and 2 bases for J; bases not matched to a gene: 4. The CDR3 consists of 14 residues.

This clone was counted once. This rearrangement joins TRBV6-6 to TRBJ1-5; tentatively, D is TRBD1 (6 bases). This CDR3 spans 13 amino acids. Germline V gives CDR1 MNHNY, CDR2 SVGAGI (reference sequence). V lost 3 bases and J lost 4, with 7 bases in between. This CDR3 reads CASSYGQNQPQHF. The CDR3 coding sequence is TGTGCCAGCAGTTATGGACAGAATCAGCCCCAGCATTTT.

V gene TRBV18 combines with J gene TRBJ1-2; D is undetermined. The V gene lost 3 bases and the J gene lost 4 bases, with 12 bases spanning the gap. CDR3 length: 14 amino acids. CDR1 and CDR2 from the germline V gene are KGHSH and LQKENI. The CDR3 DNA reads TGTGCCAGCTCACCGTCGAGCACAGCCTATGGCTACACCTTC. Amino acids: CASSPSSTAYGYTF. The full variable domain, rest sourced from reference TRBV18 and TRBJ1-2, is NAGVMQNPRHLVRRRGQEARLRCSPMKGHSHVYWYRQLPEEGLKFMVYLQKENIIDESGMPKERFSAEFPKEGPSILRIQQVVRGDSAAYFCASSPSSTAYGYTFGSGTRLTVV.

The rearrangement links TRBV7-2 to TRBJ2-7; D is perhaps TRBD1 (6 bases). The V gene lost 5 bases and the J gene lost 6 bases, with 23 bases spanning the gap. CDR1 SGHTA and CDR2 FQGNSA come from the germline V gene. The CDR3 runs to 16 residues. The CDR3 DNA sequence: TGTGCCAGCAGCCCCCAGGGAGCGGCCCGAGGGGGCGAGCAGTACTTC. Translated: CASSPQGAARGGEQYF.

CDR3 bases: TGTGCCAGCAGCCCCGGACAGGGGGCTGTTGGGGCCAACGTCCTGACTTTC. Protein sequence: CASSPGQGAVGANVLTF. The chain couples TRBV28 to TRBJ2-6, with 11 nucleotides matching TRBD1. The CDR3 consists of 17 residues. V lost 6 bases and J lost 3; bases outside the gene matches: 7. Germline CDR1 reads MDHEN; CDR2 reads SYDVKM.

V gene TRBV3-1 (or the pseudogene TRBV3-2) combines with J gene TRBJ1-1, with 8 positions matching TRBD1. Germline trimming cut 3 bases from V and 4 bases from J; bases unmatched to any gene: 13. Germline CDR1 and CDR2: LGHDT and YNNKEL (reference sequence). The CDR3 has 17 residues. The CDR3 protein is CASSHNRGFGESTEAFF. In DNA form, the CDR3 reads TGTGCCAGCAGCCACAACAGGGGGTTCGGTGAGAGCACTGAAGCTTTCTTT.

This chain uses TRBV28 with TRBJ2-7, with D tentatively TRBD1 (6 bases). The germline V and J ends were trimmed by 6 bases and 4 bases, with 16 bases remaining between them. This CDR3 has 14 residues. The germline V gene encodes CDR1 MDHEN and CDR2 SYDVKM. This chain's CDR3 is CASRQEQGWYEQYF. CDR3 nucleotide sequence: TGTGCCAGCAGACAAGAACAGGGTTGGTACGAGCAGTACTTC.

The genes are TRBV27 and TRBJ2-1; TRBD2 is a possible D gene (5 bases). CDR3 length: 16 amino acids. V lost 2 bases and J 0 bases, leaving 11 bases between the germline ends. CDR1 and CDR2 (germline): MNHEY, SMNVEV (reference sequence). The CDR3 DNA follows: TGTGCCAGCAGTTTACCGGGAACGAGCTCCTACAATGAGCAGTTCTTC. Translated: CASSLPGTSSYNEQFF.

This clone was detected a few times. This sequence joins TRBV30 and TRBJ1-4; TRBD1 matches at 9 bases. Germline values: CDR1 GTSNPN, CDR2 SVGIG (reference sequence). The CDR3 totals 15 residues. The trim removed 2 bases at V and 8 bases at J, leaving 9 bases unmatched. The CDR3 DNA reads TGTGCCTGGAGTCCGGCCGGGACAGGGAAGGAAAAACTGTTTTTT. Residues: CAWSPAGTGKEKLFF.

For the CDR3, the DNA is TGTGCCAGCAGGGCAGGCCATAGCACAGATACGCAGTATTTT. Translation: CASRAGHSTDTQYF. V is TRBV28 and J is TRBJ2-3, with D hard to call. This CDR3 contains 14 residues. Germline CDR1 reads MDHEN; CDR2 reads SYDVKM. Trimming cost V 6 bases and J 0 bases, with 10 bases left between them.

The chain combines TRBV25-1 with TRBJ1-3; D unclear. CDR3 length: 15 residues. CDR1 and CDR2 from the germline V gene are MGHDK and SYGVNS. V was pared by 4 bases and J by 1 base, with 11 bases between. CDR3 sequence: CASSGHRPSGNTIYF. As DNA, the CDR3 is TGTGCCAGCAGTGGGCACAGACCTTCTGGAAACACCATATATTTT.

The chain links TRBV4-1 to TRBJ2-7, with TRBD2 matching over 7 bases. CDR3 length: 15 amino acids. Germline V gives CDR1 MGHRA, CDR2 YSYEKL. V was pared by 1 base and J by 0 bases, with 3 bases of the junction left unmatched. CDR3 in DNA: TGCGCCAGCAGCCAAGCTAGCGGACACTCCTACGAGCAGTACTTC. It is translated as CASSQASGHSYEQYF.

V gene TRBV5-1 combines with J gene TRBJ1-4; D is perhaps TRBD1 (5 bases). Germline CDR1 is SGHRS and CDR2 is YFSETQ. The CDR3 consists of 14 residues. Trimming shortened V by 4 bases and J by 8 bases, and 15 bases separated the two germline ends. The CDR3 nucleotides read TGCGCCAGCAGCCAGGGCTCGGACGGCGAAAAACTGTTTTTT. The encoded protein is CASSQGSDGEKLFF.

This chain connects TRBV27 to TRBJ1-5; the D gene is possibly TRBD1 (6 bases). V lost 1 base to trimming and J lost 5 bases, with 9 bases between them. Germline lookup yields CDR1 MNHEY and CDR2 SMNVEV (reference sequence). This CDR3 comprises 14 residues. CDR3: CASSLLGADQPQHF. The CDR3, as DNA: TGTGCCAGCAGTTTATTGGGGGCGGATCAGCCCCAGCATTTT.

The chain links TRBV6-1 to TRBJ1-2; 9 nucleotides agree with TRBD1. Losses at the gene ends were 2 bases for V and 8 bases for J; bases not matched to a gene: 6. The CDR3 runs to 14 residues. Germline-derived CDR1 and CDR2 are MNHNS and SASEGT. The CDR3 bases are TGTGCCAGCAGTGAAAGGACAGGGGCAGGGGGCTACACCTTC. Amino acids: CASSERTGAGGYTF.

The chain employs TRBV9 and TRBJ2-7; 10 nucleotides agree with TRBD1. CDR3 length: 17 amino acids. V dropped 0 bases and J dropped 4; count of bases not matched to a gene: 10. CDR1 is SGDLS and CDR2 is YYNGEE in the germline V gene. The CDR3 reads CASSVAGPGQGHYEQYF. The DNA for the CDR3 is TGTGCCAGCAGCGTAGCGGGACCGGGACAGGGGCATTACGAGCAGTACTTC.

The chain recombines TRBV7-2 with TRBJ2-3; D may be TRBD1 (5 bases). CDR1 is SGHTA and CDR2 is FQGNSA in the germline V gene. V was trimmed by 5 bases and J by 3 bases, leaving 15 bases between them. This CDR3 has 15 residues. The CDR3 region has the DNA TGTGCCAGCAGCAAACAGGTCGGGCAGACAGATACGCAGTATTTT. Protein: CASSKQVGQTDTQYF.

The chain has TRBV27 and TRBJ1-2; D perhaps matches TRBD1 (6 bases). Per germline, CDR1 MNHEY and CDR2 SMNVEV (reference sequence). This CDR3 has 15 amino acids. V was shortened by 5 bases and J by 2 bases, with 15 bases between the two germline ends. The CDR3 region has the DNA TGTGCCAGCAGTGCTACAGGGCTACCCAACTATGGCTACACCTTC. It yields the protein CASSATGLPNYGYTF.

The chain carries TRBV6-5 and TRBJ1-5; D unresolved. The ends were cut back, 10 bases at V and 7 bases at J, with 23 bases in the middle. Looked up from germline, CDR1 is MNHEY and CDR2 is SVGAGI. The CDR3 has 15 residues. The CDR3 spells CATSRTGVSTQPQHF. CDR3 in DNA: TGTGCCACCTCCAGAACCGGGGTCTCGACCCAGCCCCAGCATTTT.

The rearrangement uses TRBV21-1 and TRBJ2-2; TRBD1, the D gene given by the table, was not confirmed from the DNA. TRBV21-1 is shown as a pseudogene. The CDR3 has 18 residues. The DNA of the CDR3 is TGTGCCAGCAGCAATGCTTTTTCCAGGACAGATAACACCGGGGAGCTGTTTTTT. Amino acid sequence: CASSNAFSRTDNTGELFF.

The V gene is TRBV5-1, the J gene TRBJ2-7, with TRBD2 as a possible D gene (6 bases). V lost 3 bases and J 3 bases, leaving 10 bases between the germline ends. Germline V gives CDR1 SGHRS, CDR2 YFSETQ. The CDR3 covers 13 residues. The DNA for the CDR3 is TGCGCCAGCAGCTGGGACTTGCACTACGAGCAGTACTTC. Translating it yields CASSWDLHYEQYF.

The chain carries TRBV7-2 and TRBJ2-3, with D maybe TRBD1 (6 bases). The germline gives CDR1 SGHTA, CDR2 FQGNSA. This CDR3 has 16 residues. Between the trimmed V and J ends, which lost 0 bases and 2 bases, there was a span of 12 bases. The CDR3 region is CASSLATGRYTDTQYF. In DNA form, the CDR3 reads TGTGCCAGCAGCTTAGCCACAGGGCGGTACACAGATACGCAGTATTTT.

This chain uses TRBV11-2 with TRBJ1-3; a possible D gene is TRBD1 (6 bases). The CDR3 extends over 17 amino acids. V lost 0 bases, J lost 8 bases, and 20 bases lay in between. CDR1 SGHAT and CDR2 FQNNGV come from the germline V gene. The CDR3: CASSLDPFARQGYTIYF. The CDR3 DNA is TGTGCCAGCAGCTTAGATCCTTTTGCGAGGCAGGGGTACACCATATATTTT. Full variable domain (rest looked up from reference TRBV11-2 and TRBJ1-3): EAGVAQSPRYKIIEKRQSVAFWCNPISGHATLYWYQQILGQGPKLLIQFQNNGVVDDSQLPKDRFSAERLKGVDSTLKIQPAKLEDSAVYLCASSLDPFARQGYTIYFGEGSWLTVV.

The chain uses TRBV7-9 and TRBJ2-3; 8 nucleotides align to TRBD1. The CDR3 is made up of 14 amino acids. Germline lookup yields CDR1 SEHNR and CDR2 FQNEAQ (reference sequence). After removal of 5 bases from V and 3 bases from J, the junction contained 4 bases not matched to a gene. CDR3 amino acids: CASSRQGNTDTQYF. The CDR3, as DNA: TGTGCCAGCAGCCGACAGGGGAATACAGATACGCAGTATTTT.

This chain joins TRBV18 and TRBJ2-1; 7 nucleotides align to TRBD2. Germline-derived CDR1 and CDR2 are KGHSH and LQKENI. Unmatched junction bases numbered 11, after V lost 2 bases and J lost 4 bases. The length of the CDR3 is 17 residues. CDR3 sequence (DNA): TGTGCCAGCTCACCAGAGATAGCGGGCAAGAGGTACAATGAGCAGTTCTTC. It encodes CASSPEIAGKRYNEQFF.

CDR3 sequence: CASSKGQGTTNEKLFF. CDR3 coding DNA: TGCGCCAGCAGCAAGGGACAGGGGACAACTAATGAAAAACTGTTTTTT. J is TRBJ1-4 and V is TRBV5-1; 10 bases line up with TRBD1. Unmatched junction bases numbered 3, after V lost 4 bases and J lost 0 bases. The CDR3 has 16 amino acids. Germline CDR1 is SGHRS and CDR2 is YFSETQ.

The rearrangement joins TRBV29-1 to TRBJ1-3; no reliable D call. Per germline, CDR1 SQVTM and CDR2 ANQGSEA. Trimming took 2 bases from V and 7 from J, leaving 6 bases between them. CDR3 length: 11 residues. The CDR3 region has the DNA TGCAGCGTTGAATCGTCCAACACCATATATTTT. Translation gives CSVESSNTIYF.

This chain joins TRBV20-1 and TRBJ1-6; D uncertain. CDR1 and CDR2 (germline): DFQATT, SNEGSKA (reference sequence). Trimming shortened V by 3 bases and J by 7 bases, and 10 bases separated the two germline ends. The CDR3 sequence is 13 residues long. The CDR3 spells CSASLAGNSPLHF. In nucleotides, the CDR3 is TGCAGTGCTAGTCTTGCGGGGAATTCACCCCTCCACTTT.

In its sample, this clone was seen a few times. V usage is TRBV27 and J usage is TRBJ1-1; 7 bases are shared with TRBD1. J was trimmed by 6 bases and V by 4 bases; bases with no gene match: 8. The CDR3 covers 14 residues. The V gene's germline CDR1 is MNHEY and CDR2 SMNVEV (reference sequence). In DNA form, the CDR3 reads TGTGCCAGCAGTTCCAGACAGGGTTGGTCTGAAGCTTTCTTT. Translating it yields CASSSRQGWSEAFF.

The chain joins TRBV2 to TRBJ1-3; 9 bases align to TRBD1. Germline trimming cut 4 bases from V and 4 bases from J; bases unmatched to any gene: 2. The CDR3 contains 14 residues. CDR1 is SNHLY and CDR2 is FYNNEI in the germline V gene. The CDR3 DNA sequence: TGTGCCAGCAGTGTACAGGGGGCCGGAAACACCATATATTTT. Translation gives CASSVQGAGNTIYF.

The V call is TRBV19, the J call TRBJ1-2; D perhaps matches TRBD1 (6 bases). The CDR3 spans 14 residues. Germline V gene sequence: CDR1 LNHDA, CDR2 SQIVND (reference sequence). Trimming shortened V by 3 bases and J by 7 bases, and 15 bases separated the two germline ends. For the CDR3, the DNA is TGTGCCAGTAGTATGAAACAGGGAGTTTTTGGCTACACCTTC. Residues: CASSMKQGVFGYTF.

V and J are TRBV28 and TRBJ2-1; no clear D gene. This CDR3 contains 15 residues. CDR1 is MDHEN, CDR2 SYDVKM, per germline. Trimming took off 3 bases at V and 5 bases at J, with 14 bases between the two ends. The CDR3 bases are TGTGCCAGCAGTTTCAGCCAAGCGCGGAACAATGAGCAGTTCTTC. This translates into CASSFSQARNNEQFF.